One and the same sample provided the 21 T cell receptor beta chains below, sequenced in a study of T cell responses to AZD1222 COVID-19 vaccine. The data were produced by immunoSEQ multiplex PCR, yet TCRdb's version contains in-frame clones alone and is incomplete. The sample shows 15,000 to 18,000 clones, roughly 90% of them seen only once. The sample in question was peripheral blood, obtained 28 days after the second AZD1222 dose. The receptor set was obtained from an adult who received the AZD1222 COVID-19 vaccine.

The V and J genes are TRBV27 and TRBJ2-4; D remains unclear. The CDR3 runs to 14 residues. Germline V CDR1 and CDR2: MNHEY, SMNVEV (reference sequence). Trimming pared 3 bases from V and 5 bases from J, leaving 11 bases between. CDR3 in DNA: TGTGCCAGCAGTTTCCAAGGACCCCAAAACATTCAGTACTTC. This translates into CASSFQGPQNIQYF.

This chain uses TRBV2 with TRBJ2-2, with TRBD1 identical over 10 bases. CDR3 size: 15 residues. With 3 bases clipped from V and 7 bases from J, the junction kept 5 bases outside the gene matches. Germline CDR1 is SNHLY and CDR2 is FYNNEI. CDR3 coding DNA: TGTGCCAGCAGTGAGACAGGGGGCAACGGCGGGGAGCTGTTTTTT. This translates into CASSETGGNGGELFF.

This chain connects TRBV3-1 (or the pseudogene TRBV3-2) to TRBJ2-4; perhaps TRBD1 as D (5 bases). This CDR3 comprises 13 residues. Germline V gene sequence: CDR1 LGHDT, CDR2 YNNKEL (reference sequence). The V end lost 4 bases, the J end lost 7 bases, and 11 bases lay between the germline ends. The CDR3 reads CASSPMAGNIQYF. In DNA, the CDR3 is TGTGCCAGCAGCCCCATGGCAGGGAACATTCAGTACTTC.

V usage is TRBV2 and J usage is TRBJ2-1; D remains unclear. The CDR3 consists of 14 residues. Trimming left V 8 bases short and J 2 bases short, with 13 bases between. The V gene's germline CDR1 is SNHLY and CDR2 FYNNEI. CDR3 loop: CASLRYSPYNEQFF. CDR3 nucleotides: TGTGCCAGCCTCCGTTACAGTCCCTACAATGAGCAGTTCTTC.

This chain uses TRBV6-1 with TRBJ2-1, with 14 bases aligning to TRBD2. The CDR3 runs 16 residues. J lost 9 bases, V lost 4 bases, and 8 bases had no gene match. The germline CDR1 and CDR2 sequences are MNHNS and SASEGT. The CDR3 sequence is CASSVAGTSGRSEQFF. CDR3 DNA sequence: TGTGCCAGCAGTGTGGCCGGGACTAGCGGGAGAAGTGAGCAGTTCTTC.

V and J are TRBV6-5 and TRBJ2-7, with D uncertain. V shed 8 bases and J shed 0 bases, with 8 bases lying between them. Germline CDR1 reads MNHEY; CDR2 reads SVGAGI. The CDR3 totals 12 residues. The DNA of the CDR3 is TGTGCCAGCGGGCCCTACTCCTACGAGCAGTACTTC. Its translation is CASGPYSYEQYF.

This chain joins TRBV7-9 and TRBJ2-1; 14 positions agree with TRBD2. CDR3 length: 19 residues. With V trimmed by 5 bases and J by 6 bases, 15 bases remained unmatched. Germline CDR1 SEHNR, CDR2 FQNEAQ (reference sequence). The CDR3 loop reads CASSRPGTSGGRLFNEQFF. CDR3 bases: TGTGCCAGCAGCCGCCCCGGGACTAGCGGGGGCCGACTATTCAATGAGCAGTTCTTC.

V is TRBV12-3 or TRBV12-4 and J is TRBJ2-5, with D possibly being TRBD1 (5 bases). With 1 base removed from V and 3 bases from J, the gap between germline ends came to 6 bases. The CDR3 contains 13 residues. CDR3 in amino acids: CASSLGQKETQYF. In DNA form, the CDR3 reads TGTGCCAGCAGTTTAGGACAGAAAGAGACCCAGTACTTC.

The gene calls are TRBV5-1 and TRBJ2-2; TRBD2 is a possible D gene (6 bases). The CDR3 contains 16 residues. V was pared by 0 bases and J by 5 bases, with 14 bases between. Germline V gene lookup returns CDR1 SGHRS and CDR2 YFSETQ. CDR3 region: CASSLAGPSVTGELFF. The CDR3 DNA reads TGCGCCAGCAGCTTGGCCGGACCTAGCGTTACCGGGGAGCTGTTTTTT.

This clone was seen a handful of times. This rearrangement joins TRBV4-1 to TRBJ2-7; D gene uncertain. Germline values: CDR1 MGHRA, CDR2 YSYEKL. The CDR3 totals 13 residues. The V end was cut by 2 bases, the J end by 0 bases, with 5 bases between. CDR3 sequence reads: CASSQLTSYEQYF. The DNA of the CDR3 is TGCGCCAGCAGCCAATTGACCTCCTACGAGCAGTACTTC.

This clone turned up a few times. The chain's CDR3 is CASSPPGNTIYF. The CDR3 coding sequence is TGTGCCAGCAGTCCCCCAGGGAACACCATATATTTT. V and J are TRBV12-3 or TRBV12-4 and TRBJ1-3; D perhaps matches TRBD1 (5 bases). V was cut by 5 bases and J by 7 bases, with 9 bases left in between. CDR3 size: 12 residues.

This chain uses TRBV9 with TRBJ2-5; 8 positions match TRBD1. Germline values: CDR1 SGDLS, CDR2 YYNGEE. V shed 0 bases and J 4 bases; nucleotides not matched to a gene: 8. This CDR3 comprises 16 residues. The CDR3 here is CASSVVPGGSRETQYF. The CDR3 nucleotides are TGTGCCAGCAGCGTAGTCCCAGGGGGCAGTCGAGAGACCCAGTACTTC.

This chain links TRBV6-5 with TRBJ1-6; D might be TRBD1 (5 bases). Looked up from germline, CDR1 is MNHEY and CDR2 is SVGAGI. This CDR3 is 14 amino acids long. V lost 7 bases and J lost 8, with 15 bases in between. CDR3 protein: CASIGRGEDSPLHF. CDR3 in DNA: TGTGCCAGCATCGGGAGGGGAGAAGATTCACCCCTCCACTTT.

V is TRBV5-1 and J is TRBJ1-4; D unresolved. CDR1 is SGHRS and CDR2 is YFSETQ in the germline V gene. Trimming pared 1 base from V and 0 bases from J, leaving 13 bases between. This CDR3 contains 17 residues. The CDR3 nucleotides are TGCGCCAGCAGCTTGTCTGGTTCTACTGCAACTAATGAAAAACTGTTTTTT. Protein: CASSLSGSTATNEKLFF.

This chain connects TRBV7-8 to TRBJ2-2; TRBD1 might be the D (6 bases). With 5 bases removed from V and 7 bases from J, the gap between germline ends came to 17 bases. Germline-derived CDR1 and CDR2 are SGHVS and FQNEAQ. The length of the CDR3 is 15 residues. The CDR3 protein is CASSGSRGLIGELFF. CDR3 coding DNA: TGTGCCAGCAGCGGCAGCAGGGGCTTGATCGGGGAGCTGTTTTTT.

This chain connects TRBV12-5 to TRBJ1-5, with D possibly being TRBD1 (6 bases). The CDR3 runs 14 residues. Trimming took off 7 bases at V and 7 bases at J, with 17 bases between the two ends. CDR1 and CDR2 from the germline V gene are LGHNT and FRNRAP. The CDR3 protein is CASARDGGRQPQHF. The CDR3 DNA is TGTGCTAGTGCTAGAGATGGGGGCAGGCAGCCCCAGCATTTT.

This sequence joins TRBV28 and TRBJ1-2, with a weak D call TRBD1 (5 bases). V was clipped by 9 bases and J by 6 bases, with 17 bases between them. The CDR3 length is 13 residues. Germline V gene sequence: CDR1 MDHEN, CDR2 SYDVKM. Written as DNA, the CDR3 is TGTGCCAGTAGTCCGTCGGGGGTACATGGCTACACCTTC. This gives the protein CASSPSGVHGYTF.

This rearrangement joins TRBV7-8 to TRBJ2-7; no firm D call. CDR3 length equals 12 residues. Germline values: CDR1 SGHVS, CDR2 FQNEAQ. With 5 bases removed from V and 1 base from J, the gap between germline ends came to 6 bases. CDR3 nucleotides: TGTGCCAGCAGCCCTCAGTCCTACGAGCAGTACTTC. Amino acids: CASSPQSYEQYF.

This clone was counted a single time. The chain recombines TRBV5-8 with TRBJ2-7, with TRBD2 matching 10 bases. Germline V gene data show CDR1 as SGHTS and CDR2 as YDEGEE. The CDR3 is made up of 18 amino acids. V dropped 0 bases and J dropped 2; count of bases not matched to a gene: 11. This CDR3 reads CASSLVSSGRFPPYEQYF. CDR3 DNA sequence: TGTGCCAGCAGCTTGGTGTCTAGCGGGAGATTCCCCCCCTACGAGCAGTACTTC.

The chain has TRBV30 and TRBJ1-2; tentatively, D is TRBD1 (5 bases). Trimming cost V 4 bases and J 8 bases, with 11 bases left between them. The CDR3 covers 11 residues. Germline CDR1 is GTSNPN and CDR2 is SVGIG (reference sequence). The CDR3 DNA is TGTGCCTGGACTAGGGGAGGGGGCTACACCTTC. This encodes CAWTRGGGYTF.

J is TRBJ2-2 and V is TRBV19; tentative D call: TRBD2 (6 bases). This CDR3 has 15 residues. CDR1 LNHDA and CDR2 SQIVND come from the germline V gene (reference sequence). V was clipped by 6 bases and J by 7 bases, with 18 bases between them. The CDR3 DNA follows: TGTGCCAGTAGCGAGCGGGCAGGAAAGGACGGGGAGCTGTTTTTT. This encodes CASSERAGKDGELFF.